This is a list of T cell receptor beta chains from one sample in a study of OX40 agonist ivuxolimab in advanced cancers. Here immunoSEQ multiplex PCR was the method, and the copy in TCRdb shows in-frame clones only, minus some. The repertoire holds over 70,000 clones, with around 89% as singletons. This sample comprised CD4+ or CD8+ T cells sorted from blood, obtained in a trial of the OX40 agonist ivuxolimab. All receptors come from an adult with an advanced solid tumor such as melanoma, head and neck, liver or kidney cancer. CDR3s include the opening cysteine and the closing phenylalanine or tryptophan. A D gene is named only where the DNA matches it firmly. Clone sizes are given selectively: once, few, many, or a class where the clone is expanded.

TRBV18	TRBJ2-5	NA	NA	TGTGCCAGCTCACGACAATTTGAAGAGACCCAGTACTTC	CASSRQFEETQYF
TRBV5-1	TRBJ1-1	NA	TRBD1	TGCGCCAGCAGCGACAGGGGTCGGGGGAACACTGAAGCTTTCTTT	CASSDRGRGNTEAFF
TRBV7-9	TRBJ2-3	NA	TRBD2	TGTGCCAGCAGCTTATGGCCTAGCGGTAGCACAGATACGCAGTATTTT	CASSLWPSGSTDTQYF
TRBV10-3	TRBJ1-2	NA	NA	TGTGCCATCACCACGGACGGGTATGGCTACACCTTC	CAITTDGYGYTF
TRBV30	TRBJ2-5	NA	NA	TGTGCCTGGAGTGTAGACCAGACCCAGTACTTC	CAWSVDQTQYF
TRBV19	TRBJ2-4	NA	TRBD2	TGTGCCACCTCCCGGGCTAGCGGGGAAAACATTCAGTACTTC	CATSRASGENIQYF
TRBV5-1	TRBJ1-1	NA	NA	TGCGCCAGCAGCTTTGGTCGGGGGCAGGAAGCTTTCTTT	CASSFGRGQEAFF
TRBV19	TRBJ1-2	NA	TRBD1	TGTGCCAGTAGTGTGTGGACAGGGGATGGCTACACCTTC	CASSVWTGDGYTF
TRBV11-3	TRBJ1-4	few	NA	TGTGCCAGCAGCTTAGGCGGCTTAAGGGAAAAACTGTTTTTT	CASSLGGLREKLFF
TRBV30	TRBJ2-7	NA	NA	TGTGCCTGGAGCACAAGCAACGAGCAGTACTTC	CAWSTSNEQYF
TRBV18	TRBJ2-7	NA	TRBD2	TGTGCCAGCTCACCGGGGGGGACGGACGAGCAGTACTTC	CASSPGGTDEQYF
TRBV2	TRBJ2-1	NA	TRBD2	TGTGCCAGCGCCGGACTAGCGGGAGCCTACAATGAGCAGTTCTTC	CASAGLAGAYNEQFF
TRBV28	TRBJ2-7	NA	NA	TGTGCCAGCAGCTCATCCAGGGGTACGGACGAGCAGTACTTC	CASSSSRGTDEQYF
TRBV30	TRBJ2-7	NA	NA	TGTGCCTGGAGTTTTGCCGGGCCGACTGAAGGAGGCTACGAGCAGTACTTC	CAWSFAGPTEGGYEQYF
TRBV27	TRBJ2-7	NA	NA	TGTGCCAGCAGTTTAGGCGGGCTCTCCTACGAGCAGTACTTC	CASSLGGLSYEQYF
TRBV5-1	TRBJ2-7	NA	TRBD2	TGCGCCAGCAGCTCGGGACTAGCCTATTCCTACGAGCAGTACTTC	CASSSGLAYSYEQYF
TRBV5-6	TRBJ1-5	NA	NA	TGTGCCAGCAGCTTCCAGGGAGGAGGGCAGCCCCAGCATTTT	CASSFQGGGQPQHF
TRBV27	TRBJ2-3	NA	NA	TGTGCCAGCAGTAGGGGGGACAGCCGAGATACGCAGTATTTT	CASSRGDSRDTQYF
TRBV7-2	TRBJ1-1	NA	TRBD1	TGTGCCAGCAGCTTCTCCGGGACAGGGGGCACTGAAGCTTTCTTT	CASSFSGTGGTEAFF
TRBV11-2	TRBJ2-3	NA	NA	TGTGCCAGCAGCTTAACGGGCTCCCGGGGCCTTACGCAGTATTTT	CASSLTGSRGLTQYF
TRBV7-3	TRBJ2-7	NA	TRBD2	TGTGCCAGCAGCTTACAGGGGACTAGTCAGTACGAGCAGTACTTC	CASSLQGTSQYEQYF
TRBV6-5	TRBJ2-7	once	TRBD2	TGTGCCAGCAGTATCACGAGCGGGAGGGCTTACGAGCAGTACTTC	CASSITSGRAYEQYF
TRBV6-5	TRBJ2-7	NA	NA	TGTGCCAGCAGTGGGTCGGCCCCGCCGGGCGAGCAGTACTTC	CASSGSAPPGEQYF
TRBV5-6	TRBJ1-1	NA	NA	TGTGCCAGCAGCTTGGTTGTCGGCACTGAAGCTTTCTTT	CASSLVVGTEAFF
TRBV5-6	TRBJ1-6	NA	NA	TGTGCCAGCAGCTTGGGGGTGGGCTCACCCCTCCACTTT	CASSLGVGSPLHF
TRBV28	TRBJ2-1	NA	NA	TGTGCCAGCAGTCGGGCGGGCCTTCACAATGAGCAGTTCTTC	CASSRAGLHNEQFF
TRBV6-5	TRBJ2-7	NA	TRBD2	TGTGCCAGCAGTTACTCGGTGGGGGGGGTTTACGAGCAGTACTTC	CASSYSVGGVYEQYF
TRBV25-1	TRBJ2-7	once	NA	TGTGCCAGCAGGAAGATCTCTGACAGCTCCTACGAGCAGTACTTC	CASRKISDSSYEQYF
TRBV6-6	TRBJ1-1	NA	NA	TGTGCCAGCAGTTACGGACAGAAGAACACTGAAGCTTTCTTT	CASSYGQKNTEAFF
TRBV6-5	TRBJ1-6	NA	NA	TGTGCCAGCAGTTACTTGGGTTCGGGGGGTTCACCCCTCCACTTT	CASSYLGSGGSPLHF
TRBV5-3	TRBJ1-5	NA	NA	TGTGCCAGCAGTTGGGGTGGCCGGAGCAATCAGCCCCAGCATTTT	CASSWGGRSNQPQHF
TRBV6-5	TRBJ1-2	NA	TRBD1	TGTGCCAGCAGTCGTCAGGGGGCCGACTATGGCTACACCTTC	CASSRQGADYGYTF
TRBV14	TRBJ1-4	NA	NA	TGTGCCAGCAGCCATGACCCGGGGGCTATTGAAAAACTGTTTTTT	CASSHDPGAIEKLFF
TRBV5-1	TRBJ2-1	NA	NA	TGCGCCAGCAGCTTGGCGTATGAGCAGTTCTTC	CASSLAYEQFF
TRBV4-1	TRBJ1-2	NA	NA	TGCGCCAGCAGCCAAGCGGGGGGGTCCTATGGCTACACCTTC	CASSQAGGSYGYTF
TRBV6-1	TRBJ2-3	NA	TRBD1	TGTGCCAGCAGGATGACAGGGGTGGTAGATACGCAGTATTTT	CASRMTGVVDTQYF
TRBV5-8	TRBJ1-1	NA	NA	TGTGCCAGCAGGGAAGGACGGATCTTTGGGGACACTGAAGCTTTCTTT	CASREGRIFGDTEAFF
TRBV13	TRBJ1-4	NA	NA	TGTGCCAGCAGCTTAAGCTCCGGTCGTGAAAAACTGTTTTTT	CASSLSSGREKLFF
TRBV11-2	TRBJ1-2	NA	NA	TGTGCCAGCAGCTTATCGGGTGGCTACACCTTC	CASSLSGGYTF
TRBV14	TRBJ1-1	NA	NA	TGTGCCAGCAGCCTTGGGACGCTTGAAGCTTTCTTT	CASSLGTLEAFF
TRBV27	TRBJ2-5	NA	NA	TGTGCCAGCAGTTACGCTGGAGAGGGCCTGAAGGCCCAGTACTTC	CASSYAGEGLKAQYF
TRBV9	TRBJ1-1	few	NA	TGTGCCAGCAGCGTGGACGGTGGAGCGACTGAAGCTTTCTTT	CASSVDGGATEAFF
TRBV20-1	TRBJ1-1	NA	TRBD1	TGCAGTGCTGGACAGGGCTATGAAGCTTTCTTT	CSAGQGYEAFF
TRBV5-1	TRBJ1-1	NA	NA	TGCGCCAGCAGCTTGATCGGGCCAGACACTGAAGCTTTCTTT	CASSLIGPDTEAFF
TRBV2	TRBJ2-1	NA	NA	TGTGCCAGCAGTGAAGTGGGGGATGAGAGTAGTGAGCAGTTCTTC	CASSEVGDESSEQFF
TRBV2	TRBJ1-5	NA	NA	TGTGCCAGCAGAGCAGGGGCGGCTCAGCCCCAGCATTTT	CASRAGAAQPQHF
TRBV7-9	TRBJ2-3	NA	NA	TGTGCCAGCAGCTCGGGACAGAGGGGACTGGATACGCAGTATTTT	CASSSGQRGLDTQYF
TRBV14	TRBJ2-1	NA	TRBD2	TGTGCCAGCAGTCCGACTAGCGGGAGATACAATGAGCAGTTCTTC	CASSPTSGRYNEQFF
TRBV11-2	TRBJ2-3	NA	TRBD1	TGTGCCAGCAGCTTTGGGACAGGGGGGACAGATACGCAGTATTTT	CASSFGTGGTDTQYF
TRBV30	TRBJ1-2	NA	NA	TGTGCCTGGCACCTTCCCGGGACAAAGGCTGGCTACACCTTC	CAWHLPGTKAGYTF
TRBV27	TRBJ1-2	NA	NA	TGTGCCAGCAGATCCCGACAGGATGGCTACACCTTC	CASRSRQDGYTF
TRBV11-2	TRBJ2-7	NA	NA	TGTGCCAGCAGCTTAGATCAAGGGTGGACCGACTACGAGCAGTACTTC	CASSLDQGWTDYEQYF
TRBV4-2	TRBJ2-7	NA	TRBD2	TGTGCCAGCAGCCAAGACAAAGGAAGCGGGGGGGCCTACGAGCAGTACTTC	CASSQDKGSGGAYEQYF
TRBV20-1	TRBJ2-5	NA	TRBD2	TGCAGTGCTAGACTAGCGGATTCGGAGTACTTC	CSARLADSEYF
TRBV28	TRBJ1-3	NA	NA	TGTGCCAGCAGTCTACGGAGTTCTGGAAACACCATATATTTT	CASSLRSSGNTIYF
TRBV4-1	TRBJ1-1	NA	NA	TGCGCCAGTATGACAGTTATGAACACTGAAGCTTTCTTT	CASMTVMNTEAFF